These 30 T cell receptor beta chains came from one sample sequenced in a study of T cell repertoires in cytomegalovirus infection. The antigens these receptors bind are not known. TCRdb re-called the reads with MiXCR, one entry per CDR3 protein. Of about 330,000 distinct CDR3 sequences listed, roughly a third are singletons. Here the sequenced sample was cultured PBMCs, taken from culture after CMV antigen stimulation. The source of these receptors is a human donor in good health (CMV status not recorded). Some clones in this sample may be carry-over from other donors' samples.

This clonotype was picked up a small number of times. Here the CDR3 DNA reads TGTGCCAGCAGCTCTGGACAGGCGGGTGTGAACACTGAAGCTTTCTTT. Protein sequence: CASSSGQAGVNTEAFF. The chain has TRBV6-2 or TRBV6-3 and TRBJ1-1; 7 bases fit TRBD1. The CDR3 length is 16 residues. J gave up 0 bases and V 6 bases, and 10 bases lay outside the gene matches. CDR1 and CDR2 (germline): MNHEY, SVGEGT.

A few counts support this clonotype. The J gene is TRBJ1-1, the V gene TRBV7-2; a possible D gene is TRBD1 (6 bases). V lost 5 bases and J 0 bases, leaving 13 bases between the germline ends. This CDR3 is 15 amino acids long. Germline loops: CDR1 SGHTA, CDR2 FQGNSA. CDR3 amino acids: CASSLRQAMNTEAFF. The DNA of the CDR3 is TGTGCCAGCAGCCTCCGACAGGCTATGAACACTGAAGCTTTCTTT. The complete variable domain, with remaining parts taken from reference TRBV7-2 and TRBJ1-1, reads GAGVSQSPSNKVTEKGKDVELRCDPISGHTALYWYRQSLGQGLEFLIYFQGNSAPDKSGLPSDRFSAERTGGSVSTLTIQRTQQEDSAVYLCASSLRQAMNTEAFFGQGTRLTVV.

Ten or more counts support this clonotype. This chain connects TRBV7-2 to TRBJ2-3; D is unresolved. The CDR3 runs 14 residues. Germline values: CDR1 SGHTA, CDR2 FQGNSA. The V gene lost 5 bases and the J gene lost 0 bases, with 9 bases spanning the gap. The CDR3 protein is CASSVGLSTDTQYF. The CDR3 DNA reads TGTGCCAGCAGCGTCGGCCTAAGCACAGATACGCAGTATTTT.

CDR3 region: CASSVAGSGRVHEQYF. CDR3 sequence (DNA): TGTGCCAGCAGCGTAGCCGGGAGCGGGAGGGTCCACGAGCAGTACTTC. The chain uses TRBV9 and TRBJ2-7; TRBD2 matches 10 bases. Trimming removed 0 bases from V and 5 bases from J; junction bases left unmatched: 8. The CDR3 extends over 16 amino acids. Germline assignment: CDR1 SGDLS and CDR2 YYNGEE.

In this sample, this clonotype turned up a few times. V usage is TRBV7-2 and J usage is TRBJ2-5; D might be TRBD2 (5 bases). Germline V CDR1 and CDR2: SGHTA, FQGNSA. The CDR3 sequence is 14 residues long. V was clipped by 5 bases and J by 1 base, with 11 bases between them. The CDR3 nucleotides read TGTGCCAGCAGCACAGAAGCGGCCCAAGAGACCCAGTACTTC. It yields the protein CASSTEAAQETQYF.

V usage is TRBV20-1 and J usage is TRBJ1-2; D is unclear. The CDR3 has 13 amino acids. Germline CDR1 reads DFQATT; CDR2 reads SNEGSKA (reference sequence). With 1 base removed from V and 4 bases from J, the gap between germline ends came to 10 bases. CDR3 protein: CSARVETSYGYTF. For the CDR3, the DNA is TGCAGTGCTAGAGTCGAGACCAGCTATGGCTACACCTTC.

This clonotype came up a few times. V is TRBV24-1 and J is TRBJ2-2; 8 nucleotides line up with TRBD2. Germline lookup yields CDR1 KGHDR and CDR2 SFDVKD. The CDR3 consists of 16 residues. The junction had 7 bases not matched to a gene; V was cut back by 4 bases and J by 4 bases. The CDR3 DNA sequence: TGTGCCACCAGTGACCCGGGACTAGAGGGCACCGGGGAGCTGTTTTTT. The encoded protein is CATSDPGLEGTGELFF.

Only a few counts were recorded for this clonotype. V gene TRBV7-2 combines with J gene TRBJ1-2, with 7 positions matching TRBD1. V lost 4 bases and J lost 4; bases outside the gene matches: 3. CDR1 is SGHTA, CDR2 FQGNSA, per germline. The CDR3 extends over 13 amino acids. Here the CDR3 DNA reads TGTGCCAGCAGCTCAGGGGGGACCTATGGCTACACCTTC. Its translation is CASSSGGTYGYTF.

This clonotype was observed at least ten times. This chain connects TRBV7-6 to TRBJ1-2; tentatively, D is TRBD1 (6 bases). This CDR3 has 12 amino acids. The V end lost 4 bases, the J end lost 8 bases, and 11 bases lay between the germline ends. Germline V gene lookup returns CDR1 SGHVS and CDR2 FNYEAQ. The CDR3 sequence is CASSSQGYGYTF. In DNA, the CDR3 is TGTGCCAGCAGCTCCCAGGGGTACGGCTACACCTTC.

The chain combines TRBV5-6 with TRBJ1-1; tentatively, D is TRBD1 (5 bases). This CDR3 has 14 amino acids. Trimming cost V 2 bases and J 3 bases, with 11 bases left between them. In germline, CDR1 is SGHDT, CDR2 YYEEEE. The chain's CDR3 is CASSLRGIHTEAFF. The CDR3 nucleotides read TGTGCCAGCAGCTTACGGGGGATCCACACTGAAGCTTTCTTT.

This clonotype was picked up a small number of times. The genes are TRBV6-4 and TRBJ2-1; TRBD2 is a possible D gene (6 bases). This CDR3 is built from 17 residues. With 7 bases removed from V and 6 bases from J, the gap between germline ends came to 25 bases. Germline-derived CDR1 and CDR2 are MRHNA and SNTAGT. CDR3 region: CASTPTPGLRDLNEQFF. For the CDR3, the DNA is TGTGCCAGCACCCCAACACCGGGACTGAGGGACCTCAATGAGCAGTTCTTC.

This clonotype turned up a few times. The gene calls are TRBV7-2 and TRBJ2-4, with 7 bases lining up with TRBD2. The ends lost 5 bases at V and 5 bases at J; junction bases unmatched: 6. Germline CDR1 and CDR2: SGHTA and FQGNSA. The CDR3 spans 14 residues. CDR3 residues: CASSPGGSQNIQYF. The CDR3, as DNA: TGTGCCAGCAGCCCAGGCGGGAGTCAAAACATTCAGTACTTC.

This clonotype has more than one count but fewer than ten. This sequence joins TRBV5-1 and TRBJ2-1, with D perhaps TRBD1 (5 bases). CDR3 length: 14 residues. Germline assignment: CDR1 SGHRS and CDR2 YFSETQ. The V and J ends lost 4 bases and 10 bases respectively, with 18 bases between them. The CDR3 loop reads CASSPWTNEGEQFF. The CDR3 region has the DNA TGCGCCAGCAGCCCATGGACAAATGAAGGGGAGCAGTTCTTC.

This clonotype was observed a few times. The chain couples TRBV12-3 or TRBV12-4 to TRBJ1-4; D not certain. Trimming removed 6 bases from V and 8 bases from J, with 13 bases in between. This CDR3 contains 13 residues. CDR3 region: CASSLSGTEKLFF. CDR3 in DNA: TGTGCCAGCAGCTTAAGTGGCACGGAAAAACTGTTTTTT.

The chain couples TRBV5-6 to TRBJ1-2, with D unclear. The CDR3 loop spans 14 amino acids. The V end was cut by 1 base, the J end by 7 bases, with 14 bases between. Germline V gene lookup returns CDR1 SGHDT and CDR2 YYEEEE. The CDR3 DNA reads as TGTGCCAGCAGCTTGACGTTCCAGGCCCGTGGCTACACCTTC. Amino acid sequence: CASSLTFQARGYTF.

In its sample, this clonotype was seen a few times. This sequence joins TRBV6-5 and TRBJ1-2, with 10 bases that match TRBD1. The CDR3 is made up of 15 amino acids. Germline lookup yields CDR1 MNHEY and CDR2 SVGAGI. J lost 3 bases, V lost 0 bases, and 1 base had no gene match. CDR3 nucleotide sequence: TGTGCCAGCAGTTACTCGACAGGGGGCGACTATGGCTACACCTTC. This codes for CASSYSTGGDYGYTF.

The rearrangement links TRBV7-9 to TRBJ2-1, with a tentative D call TRBD2 (6 bases). This CDR3 spans 16 amino acids. V lost 5 bases to trimming and J lost 9 bases, with 23 bases between them. Germline V CDR1 and CDR2: SEHNR, FQNEAQ (reference sequence). CDR3 nucleotides: TGTGCCAGCAGCCGTACCATTACCCCGACTAGTACTGAGCAGTTCTTC. Residues: CASSRTITPTSTEQFF.

This clonotype was observed a few times. The chain uses TRBV7-9 and TRBJ2-1; TRBD2 matches at 8 bases. Germline V gives CDR1 SEHNR, CDR2 FQNEAQ (reference sequence). The CDR3 totals 14 residues. The junction had 8 bases not matched to a gene; V was cut back by 6 bases and J by 7 bases. The CDR3 is CASSEPGTRNEQFF. The CDR3 nucleotides read TGTGCCAGCAGTGAACCCGGGACTAGAAATGAGCAGTTCTTC.

The gene calls are TRBV6-2 or TRBV6-3 and TRBJ2-2, with unresolved D. CDR1 is MNHEY and CDR2 is SVGEGT in the germline V gene. The CDR3 covers 13 residues. The germline V and J ends were trimmed by 6 bases and 5 bases, with 10 bases remaining between them. CDR3 sequence reads: CASSFTPTGELFF. DNA for the CDR3: TGTGCCAGCAGCTTTACTCCAACCGGGGAGCTGTTTTTT.

The rearrangement links TRBV6-8 to TRBJ2-1; TRBD2 is a possible D gene (6 bases). From germline, CDR1 is MNHGY and CDR2 SAAAGT. Trimming removed 6 bases from V and 3 bases from J, with 12 bases in between. The CDR3 covers 14 residues. The CDR3 nucleotides read TGTGCCAGCAGGGCCGTGGACTACTACAATGAGCAGTTCTTC. The encoded protein is CASRAVDYYNEQFF.

The chain links TRBV10-3 to TRBJ1-1; a weak D match, TRBD1 (5 bases). The germline CDR1 and CDR2 sequences are ENHRY and SYGVKD. This CDR3 has 11 residues. Trimming pared 10 bases from V and 8 bases from J, leaving 14 bases between. DNA of the CDR3: TGTGCCAGCCTAGGGGAGGGCGAAGCTTTCTTT. Its protein product is CASLGEGEAFF.

This clonotype was seen more than once but under ten times. This chain uses TRBV2 with TRBJ1-4; no firm D call. Trimming took off 3 bases at V and 8 bases at J, with 16 bases between the two ends. The CDR3 is 15 residues long. Germline CDR1 SNHLY, CDR2 FYNNEI. The CDR3 nucleotides are TGTGCCAGCAGTGAGGACCAGCAGGCTACAGAAAAACTGTTTTTT. Its protein product is CASSEDQQATEKLFF.

This clonotype was recorded at least ten times. The chain links TRBV7-2 to TRBJ2-4, with D perhaps matching TRBD2 (6 bases). The V and J ends lost 3 bases and 0 bases respectively, with 12 bases between them. CDR1 is SGHTA and CDR2 is FQGNSA in the germline V gene. This CDR3 is built from 16 residues. Here the CDR3 DNA reads TGTGCCAGCAGCTTTAGCGGTTTGGTAGCCAAAAACATTCAGTACTTC. Protein product: CASSFSGLVAKNIQYF.

The rearrangement joins TRBV7-2 to TRBJ2-5; no reliable D call. CDR3 length: 14 residues. V lost 5 bases, J lost 1 base, and 11 bases lay in between. Germline V gives CDR1 SGHTA, CDR2 FQGNSA. The CDR3 region is CASSPSWIQETQYF. CDR3 bases: TGTGCCAGCAGCCCGTCCTGGATCCAAGAGACCCAGTACTTC.

This clonotype was observed a handful of times. The DNA of the CDR3 is TGCAGTGTGTCAGGGGGCGGCAATCAGCCCCAGCATTTT. The encoded protein is CSVSGGGNQPQHF. This rearrangement joins TRBV20-1 to TRBJ1-5, with 8 bases fitting TRBD1. Germline loops: CDR1 DFQATT, CDR2 SNEGSKA (reference sequence). The CDR3 is 13 amino acids. The ends lost 7 bases at V and 2 bases at J; junction bases unmatched: 4.

The rearrangement uses TRBV7-2 and TRBJ2-7; tentatively, D is TRBD1 (6 bases). V gave up 1 base and J gave up 1 base, with 11 bases separating them. This CDR3 region has 15 residues. Per germline, CDR1 SGHTA and CDR2 FQGNSA. The chain's CDR3 is CASSLVMGASYEQYF. DNA of the CDR3: TGTGCCAGCAGCTTAGTAATGGGGGCGTCCTACGAGCAGTACTTC.

CDR3 DNA sequence: TGCAGTGCTGAGGTACAGGGTCCTGGCTATGGCTACACCTTC. It encodes CSAEVQGPGYGYTF. The chain uses TRBV20-1 and TRBJ1-2; tentatively, D is TRBD1 (6 bases). Germline CDR1 is DFQATT and CDR2 is SNEGSKA (reference sequence). This CDR3 is built from 14 residues. V dropped 5 bases and J dropped 4 bases, with 17 bases sitting between them.

This clonotype turned up a few times. J is TRBJ2-5 and V is TRBV12-3 or TRBV12-4; no clear D. V shed 1 base and J shed 4 bases, with 10 bases lying between them. This CDR3 region has 14 residues. DNA of the CDR3: TGTGCCAGCAGTTTAGGTCTTGGTGTAGAGACCCAGTACTTC. It specifies CASSLGLGVETQYF.

This chain uses TRBV7-2 with TRBJ1-6, with D tentatively TRBD1 (5 bases). The CDR3 is 17 residues long. V gave up 0 bases and J gave up 10 bases, with 19 bases separating them. Germline values: CDR1 SGHTA, CDR2 FQGNSA. The chain's CDR3 is CASSLAGTAGSYSPLHF. Written as DNA, the CDR3 is TGTGCCAGCAGCTTAGCAGGGACCGCCGGGAGCTACTCACCCCTCCACTTT.

This clonotype was observed a few times. The CDR3 protein is CASSRDRGEQYF. The CDR3 DNA is TGCGCCAGCAGCCGAGACAGGGGCGAGCAGTACTTC. The chain couples TRBV4-1 to TRBJ2-7; 8 positions agree with TRBD1. The ends lost 4 bases at V and 6 bases at J; junction bases unmatched: 2. CDR1 is MGHRA and CDR2 is YSYEKL in the germline V gene. This CDR3 has 12 residues.